The 10 T cell receptor beta chains in this list originate from one sample, sequenced in a study of shared clonotypes between healthy human individuals (dated by TCRdb to 2018 to 2021). CD8 naive samples were obtained by positive selection for CCR7 among CD45RO-negative cells, yielding a CD45RA+CCR7+ population from which TemRA cells were excluded. Library method: the immunoSEQ multiplex PCR assay. This immuneACCESS table, as held by TCRdb, lists in-frame sequences with V and J called but not all clones. Of the missing ones, under half trace to an unresolved V gene in checked studies; the others have no known cause. The sample table shows about 1.9 million clones, and 93% are seen once. In total, the top ten clones hold under 2% of the sample. What was sequenced was naive CD8+ T cells from PBMCs. The cell subset or site label for this specimen denotes: CD45RA+CCR7+. Source of these receptors: a man aged 18 to 29 in good health. Some clones in this sample may be carry-over from other donors' samples.

The chain employs TRBV15 and TRBJ1-5; no firm D call. Trimming left V 5 bases short and J 2 bases short, with 10 bases between. The germline CDR1 and CDR2 sequences are LNHNV and YYDKDF (reference sequence). The CDR3 extends over 14 amino acids. The CDR3 spells CATSRREGNQPQHF. The DNA of the CDR3 is TGTGCCACCAGCCGTCGGGAGGGCAATCAGCCCCAGCATTTT.

The rearrangement joins TRBV2 to TRBJ2-5; D not resolved. Trimming removed 0 bases at V and 3 bases at J, with 11 bases between. The germline gives CDR1 SNHLY, CDR2 FYNNEI. The CDR3 has 15 amino acids. The DNA for the CDR3 is TGTGCCAGCAGTGAAGCCCCTAGGCTGGAAGAGACCCAGTACTTC. It is translated as CASSEAPRLEETQYF. The full variable domain, with the rest looked up from reference TRBV2 and TRBJ2-5, is EPEVTQTPSHQVTQMGQEVILRCVPISNHLYFYWYRQILGQKVEFLVSFYNNEISEKSEIFDDQFSVERPDGSNFTLKIRSTKLEDSAMYFCASSEAPRLEETQYFGPGTRLLVL.

CDR3 in DNA: TGTGCCAGCAGCCCCAACTACGAGCAGTACTTC. It encodes CASSPNYEQYF. The chain employs TRBV25-1 and TRBJ2-7, with D hard to call. V lost 6 bases to trimming and J lost 3 bases, with 6 bases between them. The CDR3 has 11 residues. CDR1 and CDR2 (germline): MGHDK, SYGVNS.

The V and J genes are TRBV4-2 and TRBJ2-3; D unclear. CDR1 and CDR2 (germline): LGHNA, YNFKEQ. CDR3 length: 15 residues. V was pared by 0 bases and J by 0 bases, with 7 bases between. The CDR3 region is CASSQEAASTDTQYF. The CDR3 coding sequence is TGTGCCAGCAGCCAAGAGGCGGCTAGCACAGATACGCAGTATTTT.

The rearrangement links TRBV7-9 to TRBJ2-1; tentative D call: TRBD2 (5 bases). Per the germline V gene, CDR1 is SEHNR and CDR2 is FQNEAQ (reference sequence). The ends were cut back, 4 bases at V and 8 bases at J, with 15 bases in the middle. The CDR3 extends over 14 amino acids. Written as DNA, the CDR3 is TGTGCCAGCAGCTCCGGGGTCCGGTCCTATGAGCAGTTCTTC. Its protein product is CASSSGVRSYEQFF.

This clone was counted once. The rearrangement uses TRBV7-2 and TRBJ2-5, with D maybe TRBD2 (5 bases). CDR1 and CDR2 from the germline V gene are SGHTA and FQGNSA. Trimming removed 1 base from V and 4 bases from J, with 25 bases in between. The CDR3 covers 19 residues. CDR3 protein: CASSLDPASPYPVGETQYF. The CDR3 DNA sequence: TGTGCCAGCAGCTTAGATCCTGCTAGCCCCTACCCGGTTGGAGAGACCCAGTACTTC.

The chain recombines TRBV28 with TRBJ2-3; D may be TRBD1 or TRBD2 (5 bases each). Between the trimmed V and J ends, which lost 7 bases and 6 bases, there was a span of 17 bases. Germline-derived CDR1 and CDR2 are MDHEN and SYDVKM. This CDR3 region has 14 residues. CDR3 DNA sequence: TGTGCCAGCACCATCGGGGCAGGGACGGATACGCAGTATTTT. Translation gives CASTIGAGTDTQYF.

This chain links TRBV19 with TRBJ2-1; TRBD2 agrees at 8 bases. The CDR3 has 16 amino acids. Germline loops: CDR1 LNHDA, CDR2 SQIVND (reference sequence). With 5 bases clipped from V and 5 bases from J, the junction kept 11 bases outside the gene matches. CDR3 sequence: CASSSTPAGAHNEQFF. In nucleotides, the CDR3 is TGTGCCAGTAGTTCGACTCCAGCGGGAGCACACAATGAGCAGTTCTTC.

The chain has TRBV9 and TRBJ2-7; a possible D gene is TRBD1 (6 bases). Deletions cut 4 bases from V and 12 bases from J, with 26 bases between. Germline CDR1 reads SGDLS; CDR2 reads YYNGEE. The CDR3 loop spans 15 amino acids. The CDR3 reads CASSPTLGTPPTPYF. The CDR3 DNA reads as TGTGCCAGCAGCCCCACTCTAGGGACACCACCTACCCCGTACTTC. Complete variable domain (other parts from reference TRBV9 and TRBJ2-7): DSGVTQTPKHLITATGQRVTLRCSPRSGDLSVYWYQQSLDQGLQFLIQYYNGEERAKGNILERFSAQQFPDLHSELNLSSLELGDSALYFCASSPTLGTPPTPYFGPGTRLTVT.

V gene TRBV29-1 combines with J gene TRBJ2-1, with a tentative D call TRBD2 (6 bases). Trimming removed 4 bases at V and 8 bases at J, with 27 bases between. The CDR3 covers 17 residues. Germline V gene data show CDR1 as SQVTM and CDR2 as ANQGSEA. CDR3 protein: CSVVGVGSAGGWDEQFF. The CDR3 DNA reads as TGCAGCGTTGTAGGGGTTGGGTCAGCGGGTGGTTGGGATGAGCAGTTCTTC.